The 2 T cell receptor beta chains below were found in one sample sequenced in a study of T cell responses to AZD1222 COVID-19 vaccine. Here immunoSEQ multiplex PCR was the method, and the copy in TCRdb shows in-frame clones only, minus some. The table shows around 99,000 clones, with roughly 85% occurring only once. The sample in question was peripheral blood, obtained 28 days after the second AZD1222 dose. The source is an adult who received the AZD1222 COVID-19 vaccine.

This chain links TRBV28 with TRBJ1-2; 7 nucleotides line up with TRBD1. The V and J ends lost 9 bases and 9 bases, in that order; junction bases with no gene match: 10. The CDR3 is 12 amino acids. Germline V gene sequence: CDR1 MDHEN, CDR2 SYDVKM. CDR3 coding DNA: TGTGCCAGTCTTACCGGGACAGTGCGCTACACCTTC. Protein sequence: CASLTGTVRYTF.

This clone was counted once. V is TRBV7-3 and J is TRBJ2-1, with 8 bases fitting TRBD2. The germline V gene encodes CDR1 SGHTA and CDR2 FQGTGA. CDR3 length: 14 amino acids. V dropped 2 bases and J dropped 6; count of bases not matched to a gene: 3. CDR3 coding DNA: TGTGCCAGCAGCTTACGCGGGGGGCCCAATGAGCAGTTCTTC. It codes for CASSLRGGPNEQFF.